Described below is a single T cell receptor (beta chain) sequence and its context. In the source study's methods: Reference gene primer amplification gave nucleated cell count estimates. The data were produced by immunoSEQ multiplex PCR, yet TCRdb's version contains in-frame clones alone and is incomplete. V and J calls plus clone size are reproduced from that table; the DNA served to infer D and trimming. The sample lists around 170,000 clones; 86% were seen once. The entry originates in a study of blood T cell repertoires in COVID-19. Study as a whole: Some COVID-19 samples were acute and others convalescent; all came from the United States, Italy and Spain. T cells, B-cell-depleted T cells, or PBMCs supplied cDNA or gDNA.

CDR1 is SEHNR and CDR2 is FQNEAQ in the germline V gene (reference sequence). With 1 base clipped from V and 5 bases from J, the junction kept 9 bases outside the gene matches. CDR3 size: 16 residues. Sequencing was performed on peripheral blood. This TCR came from a man aged 50 to 60 with active or convalescent COVID-19. The gene calls are TRBV7-9 and TRBJ2-7, with 9 bases matching TRBD1. CDR3 coding DNA: TGTGCCAGCAGCTTAGTTTTCGGGACAGGGCACCACGAGCAGTACTTC. Residues: CASSLVFGTGHHEQYF.